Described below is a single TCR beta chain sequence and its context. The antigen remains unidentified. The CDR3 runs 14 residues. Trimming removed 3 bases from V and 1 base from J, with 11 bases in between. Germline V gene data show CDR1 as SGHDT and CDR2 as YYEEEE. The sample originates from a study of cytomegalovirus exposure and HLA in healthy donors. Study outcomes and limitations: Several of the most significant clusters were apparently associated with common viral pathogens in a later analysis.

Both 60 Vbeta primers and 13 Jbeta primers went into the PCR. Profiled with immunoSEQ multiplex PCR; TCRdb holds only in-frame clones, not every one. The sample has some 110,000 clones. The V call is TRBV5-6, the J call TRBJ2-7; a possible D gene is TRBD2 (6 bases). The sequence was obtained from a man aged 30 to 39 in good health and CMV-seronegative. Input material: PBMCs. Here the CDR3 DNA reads TGTGCCAGCAGCTGGGGCCGGGGGTCCTACGAGCAGTACTTC. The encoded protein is CASSWGRGSYEQYF.